The subject of this entry is one T cell receptor (beta chain). Its matching antigen is unknown. V gave up 5 bases and J gave up 6 bases, with 10 bases separating them. The CDR3 has 13 amino acids. Germline assignment: CDR1 SNHLY and CDR2 FYNNEI. This sample is part of a study of cytomegalovirus exposure and HLA in healthy donors. Notes on the study in general: The majority of TCR sequences were rare, yet some public TCRs appeared in many donors. The classifier was said to identify cytomegalovirus status with high specificity and sensitivity. The authors assumed roughly uniform sequencing depth across donors for presence/absence analyses. TCR beta chains numbering more than 150 were designated cytomegalovirus-associated.

Vbeta (60) and Jbeta (13) primers were used in the PCR. Sequencing used immunoSEQ multiplex PCR; TCRdb keeps in-frame clones, though not all of them. The repertoire consists of 100,000 to 150,000 clones, with 75% to 85% occurring once and the leading ten covering 1%. The rearrangement uses TRBV2 and TRBJ2-2; no firm D call. Sample: PBMCs. This clonotype originated in a man in his forties in good health and CMV-seronegative. CDR3 nucleotides: TGTGCCAGCAGTTGGCAGGTTCCCGGGGAGCTGTTTTTT. Its translation: CASSWQVPGELFF.